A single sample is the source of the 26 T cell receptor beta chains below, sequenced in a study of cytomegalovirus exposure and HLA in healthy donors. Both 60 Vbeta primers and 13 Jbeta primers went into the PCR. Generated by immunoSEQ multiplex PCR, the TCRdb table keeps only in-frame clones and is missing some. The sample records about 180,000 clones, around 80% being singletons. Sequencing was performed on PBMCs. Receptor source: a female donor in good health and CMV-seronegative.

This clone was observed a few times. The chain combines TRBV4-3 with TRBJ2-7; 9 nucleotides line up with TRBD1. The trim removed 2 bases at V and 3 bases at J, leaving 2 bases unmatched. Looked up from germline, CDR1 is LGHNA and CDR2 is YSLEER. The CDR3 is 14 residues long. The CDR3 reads CASSQRTGDYEQYF. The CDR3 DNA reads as TGCGCCAGCAGCCAACGGACAGGGGACTACGAGCAGTACTTC.

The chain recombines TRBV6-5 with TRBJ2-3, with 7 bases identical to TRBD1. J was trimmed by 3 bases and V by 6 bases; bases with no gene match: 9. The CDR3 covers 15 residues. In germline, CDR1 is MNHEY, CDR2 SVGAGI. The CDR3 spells CASSPNRGATDTQYF. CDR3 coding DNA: TGTGCCAGCAGCCCTAACAGGGGAGCGACAGATACGCAGTATTTT.

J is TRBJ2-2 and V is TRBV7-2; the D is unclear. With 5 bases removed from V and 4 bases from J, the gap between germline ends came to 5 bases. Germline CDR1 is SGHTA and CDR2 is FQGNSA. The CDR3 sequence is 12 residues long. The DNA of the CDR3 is TGTGCCAGCAGCCTCCGCACCGGGGAGCTGTTTTTT. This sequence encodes CASSLRTGELFF.

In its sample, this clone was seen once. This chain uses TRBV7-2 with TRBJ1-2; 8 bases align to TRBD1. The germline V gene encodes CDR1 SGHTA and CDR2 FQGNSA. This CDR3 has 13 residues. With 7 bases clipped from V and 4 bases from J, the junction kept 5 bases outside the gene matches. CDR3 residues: CASIPDRGYGYTF. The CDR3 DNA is TGTGCCAGCATCCCCGACAGGGGCTATGGCTACACCTTC.

The CDR3 nucleotides are TGTGCCAGTAGCGCCGGGTCCAGCTCCTACGAGCAGTACTTC. Protein sequence: CASSAGSSSYEQYF. This chain joins TRBV19 and TRBJ2-7; D gene unclear. V gave up 6 bases and J gave up 0 bases, with 12 bases separating them. This CDR3 region has 14 residues. Germline CDR1 reads LNHDA; CDR2 reads SQIVND (reference sequence). Based on the CDR3 plus reference TRBV19 and TRBJ2-7, the full variable domain is DGGITQSPKYLFRKEGQNVTLSCEQNLNHDAMYWYRQDPGQGLRLIYYSQIVNDFQKGDIAEGYSVSREKKESFPLTVTSAQKNPTAFYLCASSAGSSSYEQYFGPGTRLTVT.

The CDR3 bases are TGCGCCAGCAGCCAACACAGGGACCCCAGTCAGCCCCAGCATTTT. Its translation: CASSQHRDPSQPQHF. The V and J genes are TRBV4-3 and TRBJ1-5; possible D gene TRBD1, 6 bases. V lost 2 bases and J lost 6, with 14 bases in between. Germline assignment: CDR1 LGHNA and CDR2 YSLEER. CDR3 size: 15 residues.

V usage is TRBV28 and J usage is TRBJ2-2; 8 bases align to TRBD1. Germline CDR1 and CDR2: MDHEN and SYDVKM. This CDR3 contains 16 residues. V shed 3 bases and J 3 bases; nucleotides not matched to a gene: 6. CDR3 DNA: TGTGCCAGCAGTTTCTTCGGACAGGGTCACACCGGGGAGCTGTTTTTT. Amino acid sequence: CASSFFGQGHTGELFF.

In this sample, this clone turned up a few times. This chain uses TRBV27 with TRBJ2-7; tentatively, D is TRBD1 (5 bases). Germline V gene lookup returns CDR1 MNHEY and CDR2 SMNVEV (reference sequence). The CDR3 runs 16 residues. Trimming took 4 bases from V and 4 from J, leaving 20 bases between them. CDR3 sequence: CASSSLHQGILYEQYF. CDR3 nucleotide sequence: TGTGCCAGCAGTTCTCTTCATCAGGGAATTCTATACGAGCAGTACTTC.

The CDR3 reads CASSQVLRASGNTIYF. The CDR3 DNA reads as TGTGCCAGCAGCCAAGTTCTCAGGGCCTCTGGAAACACCATATATTTT. This rearrangement joins TRBV14 to TRBJ1-3, with a tentative D call TRBD1 (5 bases). Germline V gene lookup returns CDR1 SGHDN and CDR2 FVKESK. Trimming pared 1 base from V and 0 bases from J, leaving 10 bases between. This CDR3 spans 16 amino acids.

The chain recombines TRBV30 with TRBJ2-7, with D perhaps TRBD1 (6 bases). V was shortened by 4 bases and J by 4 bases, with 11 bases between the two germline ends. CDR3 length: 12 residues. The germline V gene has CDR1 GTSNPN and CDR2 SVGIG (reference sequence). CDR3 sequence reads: CAWKARGYEQYF. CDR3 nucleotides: TGTGCCTGGAAGGCCAGGGGTTACGAGCAGTACTTC. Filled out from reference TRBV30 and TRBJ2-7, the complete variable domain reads SQTIHQWPATLVQPVGSPLSLECTVEGTSNPNLYWYRQAAGRGLQLLFYSVGIGQISSEVPQNLSASRPQDRQFILSSKKLLLSDSGFYLCAWKARGYEQYFGPGTRLTVT.

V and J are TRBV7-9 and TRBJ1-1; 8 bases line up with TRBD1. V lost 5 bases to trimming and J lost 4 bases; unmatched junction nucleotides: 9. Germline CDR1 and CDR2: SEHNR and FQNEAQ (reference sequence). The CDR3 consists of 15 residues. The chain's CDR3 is CASSTWTGSVTEAFF. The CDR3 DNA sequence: TGTGCCAGCAGCACCTGGACAGGGAGCGTCACTGAAGCTTTCTTT.

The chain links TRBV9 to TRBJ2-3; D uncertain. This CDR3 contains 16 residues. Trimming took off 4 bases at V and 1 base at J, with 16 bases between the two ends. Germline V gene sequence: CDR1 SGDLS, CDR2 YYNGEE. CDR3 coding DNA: TGTGCCAGCAGCTTACCCGGCGCTGCGGGCACAGATACGCAGTATTTT. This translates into CASSLPGAAGTDTQYF.

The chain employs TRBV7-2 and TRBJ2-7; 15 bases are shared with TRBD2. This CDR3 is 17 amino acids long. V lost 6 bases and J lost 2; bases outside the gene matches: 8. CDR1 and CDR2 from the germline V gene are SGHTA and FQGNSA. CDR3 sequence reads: CASSSPGLAGGAYEQYF. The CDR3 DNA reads TGTGCCAGCAGTTCCCCGGGACTAGCGGGAGGTGCCTACGAGCAGTACTTC.

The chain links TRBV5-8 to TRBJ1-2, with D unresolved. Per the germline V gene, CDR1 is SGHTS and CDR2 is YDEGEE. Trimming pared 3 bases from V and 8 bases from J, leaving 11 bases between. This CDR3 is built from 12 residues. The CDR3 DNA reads TGTGCCAGCAGCTATCGAGGAGACGGCTACACCTTC. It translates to CASSYRGDGYTF.

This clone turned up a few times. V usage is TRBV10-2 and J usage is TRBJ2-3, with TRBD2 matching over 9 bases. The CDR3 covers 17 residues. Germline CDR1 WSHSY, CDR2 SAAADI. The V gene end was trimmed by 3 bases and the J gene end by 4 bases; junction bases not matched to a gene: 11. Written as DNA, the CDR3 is TGCGCCAGCAGTGATTATGGCGGGGGGGGGTCCTCAGATACGCAGTATTTT. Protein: CASSDYGGGGSSDTQYF.

CDR3 protein: CASSLAGQGGSYNEQFF. The CDR3 DNA reads as TGTGCCAGCAGCTTAGCGGGCCAGGGGGGCTCCTACAATGAGCAGTTCTTC. V gene TRBV7-2 combines with J gene TRBJ2-1, with TRBD1 as a possible D gene (7 bases). This CDR3 region has 17 residues. Trimming removed 0 bases at V and 0 bases at J, with 12 bases between. CDR1 is SGHTA, CDR2 FQGNSA, per germline.

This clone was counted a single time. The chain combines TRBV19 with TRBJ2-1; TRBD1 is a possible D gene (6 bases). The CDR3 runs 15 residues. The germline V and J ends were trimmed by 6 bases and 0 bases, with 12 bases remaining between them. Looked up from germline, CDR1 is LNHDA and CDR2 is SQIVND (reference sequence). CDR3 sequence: CASRNTGSSYNEQFF. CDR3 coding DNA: TGTGCCAGTAGAAATACAGGGAGCTCCTACAATGAGCAGTTCTTC. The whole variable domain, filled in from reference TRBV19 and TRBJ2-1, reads DGGITQSPKYLFRKEGQNVTLSCEQNLNHDAMYWYRQDPGQGLRLIYYSQIVNDFQKGDIAEGYSVSREKKESFPLTVTSAQKNPTAFYLCASRNTGSSYNEQFFGPGTRLTVL.

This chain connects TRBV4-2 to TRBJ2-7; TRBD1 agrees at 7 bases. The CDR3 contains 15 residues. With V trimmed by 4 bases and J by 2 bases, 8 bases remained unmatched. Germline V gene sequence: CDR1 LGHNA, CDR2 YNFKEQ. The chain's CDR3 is CASSRESTGTYEQYF. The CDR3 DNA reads TGTGCCAGCAGCCGCGAATCGACAGGGACCTACGAGCAGTACTTC.

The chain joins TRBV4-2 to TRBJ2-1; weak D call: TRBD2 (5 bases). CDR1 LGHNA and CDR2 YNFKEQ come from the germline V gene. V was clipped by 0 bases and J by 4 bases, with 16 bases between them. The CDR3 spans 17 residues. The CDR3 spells CASSQEAVSQSYNEQFF. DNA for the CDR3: TGTGCCAGCAGCCAAGAAGCGGTATCACAGTCTTACAATGAGCAGTTCTTC.

The DNA for the CDR3 is TGTGCCAGCAGCCAAGGACTAGCGGGGGTTCCGGGGGAGCAGTACTTC. This sequence encodes CASSQGLAGVPGEQYF. The V and J genes are TRBV5-8 and TRBJ2-7; the match to TRBD2 covers 13 bases. After removal of 4 bases from V and 7 bases from J, the junction contained 11 bases not matched to a gene. The germline gives CDR1 SGHTS, CDR2 YDEGEE. CDR3 length: 16 residues.

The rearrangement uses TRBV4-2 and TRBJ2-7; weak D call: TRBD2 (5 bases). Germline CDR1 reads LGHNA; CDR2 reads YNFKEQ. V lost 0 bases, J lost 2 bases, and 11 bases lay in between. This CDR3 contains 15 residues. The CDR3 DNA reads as TGTGCCAGCAGCCAAGATCTCGAGCGGACCTACGAGCAGTACTTC. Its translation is CASSQDLERTYEQYF.

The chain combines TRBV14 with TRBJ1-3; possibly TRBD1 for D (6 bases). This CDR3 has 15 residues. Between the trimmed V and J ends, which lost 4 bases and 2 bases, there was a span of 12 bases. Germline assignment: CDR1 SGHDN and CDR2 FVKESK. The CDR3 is CASSPYGTTGNTIYF. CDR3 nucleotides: TGTGCCAGCAGCCCCTACGGGACAACTGGAAACACCATATATTTT. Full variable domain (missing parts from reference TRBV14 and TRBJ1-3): EAGVTQFPSHSVIEKGQTVTLRCDPISGHDNLYWYRRVMGKEIKFLLHFVKESKQDESGMPNNRFLAERTGGTYSTLKVQPAELEDSGVYFCASSPYGTTGNTIYFGEGSWLTVV.

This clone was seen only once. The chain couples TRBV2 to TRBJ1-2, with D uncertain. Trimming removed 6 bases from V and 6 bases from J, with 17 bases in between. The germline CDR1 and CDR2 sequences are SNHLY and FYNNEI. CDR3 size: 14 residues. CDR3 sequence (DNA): TGTGCCAGCAGATCAAGGGAGACTTACCATGGCTACACCTTC. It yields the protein CASRSRETYHGYTF.

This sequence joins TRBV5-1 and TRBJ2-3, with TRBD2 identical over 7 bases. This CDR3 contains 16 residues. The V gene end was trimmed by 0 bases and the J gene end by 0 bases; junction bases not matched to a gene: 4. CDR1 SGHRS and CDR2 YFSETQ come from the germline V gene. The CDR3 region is CASSLALAASTDTQYF. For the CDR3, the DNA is TGCGCCAGCAGCTTGGCCCTAGCGGCTAGCACAGATACGCAGTATTTT.

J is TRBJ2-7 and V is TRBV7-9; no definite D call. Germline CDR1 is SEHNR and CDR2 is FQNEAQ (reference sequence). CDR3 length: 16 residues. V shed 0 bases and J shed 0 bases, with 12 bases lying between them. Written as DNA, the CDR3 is TGTGCCAGCAGCTTAGCTAGCAAGCCGCACTCCTACGAGCAGTACTTC. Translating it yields CASSLASKPHSYEQYF.

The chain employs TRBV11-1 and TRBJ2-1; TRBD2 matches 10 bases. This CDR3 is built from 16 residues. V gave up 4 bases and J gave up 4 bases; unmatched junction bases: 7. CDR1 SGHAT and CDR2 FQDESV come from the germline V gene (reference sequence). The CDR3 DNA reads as TGTGCCAGCAGCTCTTACCTAGCGGGAGCTTACAATGAGCAGTTCTTC. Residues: CASSSYLAGAYNEQFF.